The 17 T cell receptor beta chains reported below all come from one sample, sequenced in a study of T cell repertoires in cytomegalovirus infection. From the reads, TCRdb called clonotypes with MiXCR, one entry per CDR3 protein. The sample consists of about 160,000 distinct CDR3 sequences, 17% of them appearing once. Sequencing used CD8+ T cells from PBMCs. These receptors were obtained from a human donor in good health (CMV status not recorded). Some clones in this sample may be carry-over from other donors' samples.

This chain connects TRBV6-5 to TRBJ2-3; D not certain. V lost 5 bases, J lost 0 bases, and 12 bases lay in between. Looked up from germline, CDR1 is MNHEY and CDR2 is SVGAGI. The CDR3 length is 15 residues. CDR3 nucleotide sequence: TGTGCCAGCAGTCCGTATCTCGGCAGCACAGATACGCAGTATTTT. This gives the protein CASSPYLGSTDTQYF.

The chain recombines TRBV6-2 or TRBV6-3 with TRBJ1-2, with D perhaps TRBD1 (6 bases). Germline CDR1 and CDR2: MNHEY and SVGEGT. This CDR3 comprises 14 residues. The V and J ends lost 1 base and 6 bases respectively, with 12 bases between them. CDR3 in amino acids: CASSYFGGEHGYTF. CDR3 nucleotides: TGTGCCAGCAGTTACTTCGGGGGCGAACATGGCTACACCTTC.

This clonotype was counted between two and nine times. CDR3 sequence (DNA): TGTGCCAGCAGCTTATCTAAAGCCATAGGGGGCCAAGTCCTCCACTTT. Its protein is CASSLSKAIGGQVLHF. The chain couples TRBV7-9 to TRBJ1-6; TRBD1 matches 7 bases. Germline V lookup: CDR1 SEHNR, CDR2 FQNEAQ (reference sequence). This CDR3 is built from 16 residues. Unmatched junction bases numbered 16, after V lost 2 bases and J lost 15 bases.

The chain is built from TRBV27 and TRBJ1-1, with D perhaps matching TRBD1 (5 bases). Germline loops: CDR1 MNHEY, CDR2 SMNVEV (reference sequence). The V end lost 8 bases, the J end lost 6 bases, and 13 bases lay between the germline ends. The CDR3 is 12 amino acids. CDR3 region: CASQGASPEAFF. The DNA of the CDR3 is TGTGCCAGCCAAGGGGCGTCTCCTGAAGCTTTCTTT.

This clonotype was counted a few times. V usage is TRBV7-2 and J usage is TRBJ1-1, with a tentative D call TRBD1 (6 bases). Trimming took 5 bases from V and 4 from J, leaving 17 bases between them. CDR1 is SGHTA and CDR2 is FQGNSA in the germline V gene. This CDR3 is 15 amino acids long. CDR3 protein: CASSRTVSGATEAFF. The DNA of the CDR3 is TGTGCCAGCAGCCGAACGGTTTCGGGGGCCACTGAAGCTTTCTTT.

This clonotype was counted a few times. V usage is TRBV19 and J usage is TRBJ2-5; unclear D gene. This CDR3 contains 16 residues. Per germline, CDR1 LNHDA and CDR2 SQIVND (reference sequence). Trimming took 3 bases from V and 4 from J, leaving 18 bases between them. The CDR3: CASSISRTKSLETQYF. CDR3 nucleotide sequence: TGTGCCAGTAGTATCAGCCGGACCAAGAGTCTAGAGACCCAGTACTTC.

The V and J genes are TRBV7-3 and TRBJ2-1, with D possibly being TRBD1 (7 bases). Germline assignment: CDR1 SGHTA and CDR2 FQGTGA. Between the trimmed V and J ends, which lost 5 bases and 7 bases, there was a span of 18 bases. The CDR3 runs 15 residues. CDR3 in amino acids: CASSPQGGPANEQFF. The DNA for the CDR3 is TGTGCCAGCAGCCCCCAGGGGGGCCCGGCGAATGAGCAGTTCTTC.

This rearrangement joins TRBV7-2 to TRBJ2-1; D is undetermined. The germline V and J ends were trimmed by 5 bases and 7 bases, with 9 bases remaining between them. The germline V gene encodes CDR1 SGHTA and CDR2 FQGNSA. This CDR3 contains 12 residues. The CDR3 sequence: CASSISQNEQFF. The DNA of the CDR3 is TGTGCCAGCAGCATTAGCCAAAATGAGCAGTTCTTC.

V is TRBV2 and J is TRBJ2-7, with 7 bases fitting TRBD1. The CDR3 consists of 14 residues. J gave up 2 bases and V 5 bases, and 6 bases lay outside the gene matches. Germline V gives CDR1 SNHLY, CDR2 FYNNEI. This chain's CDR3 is CASSLEGAAYEQYF. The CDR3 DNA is TGTGCCAGCAGTCTAGAGGGGGCCGCCTACGAGCAGTACTTC.

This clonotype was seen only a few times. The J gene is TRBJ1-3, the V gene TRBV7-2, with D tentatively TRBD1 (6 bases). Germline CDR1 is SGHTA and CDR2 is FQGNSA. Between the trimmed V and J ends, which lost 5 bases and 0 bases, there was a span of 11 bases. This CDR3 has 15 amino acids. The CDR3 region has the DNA TGTGCCAGCAGCCCACAGGGTAGCTCTGGAAACACCATATATTTT. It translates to CASSPQGSSGNTIYF.

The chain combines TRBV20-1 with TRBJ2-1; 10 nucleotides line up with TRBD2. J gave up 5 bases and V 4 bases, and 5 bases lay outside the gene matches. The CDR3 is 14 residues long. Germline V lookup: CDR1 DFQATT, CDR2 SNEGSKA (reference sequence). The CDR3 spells CSATSGRGNNEQFF. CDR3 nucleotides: TGCAGTGCTACTAGCGGGAGAGGGAACAATGAGCAGTTCTTC.

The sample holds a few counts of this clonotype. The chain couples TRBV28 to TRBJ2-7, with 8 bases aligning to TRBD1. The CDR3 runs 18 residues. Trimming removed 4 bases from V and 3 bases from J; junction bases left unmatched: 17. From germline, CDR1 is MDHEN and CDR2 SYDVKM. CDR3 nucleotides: TGTGCCAGCAGTTATTCGACAGGGGCGAGGCTCCCCAGCTACGAGCAGTACTTC. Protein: CASSYSTGARLPSYEQYF.

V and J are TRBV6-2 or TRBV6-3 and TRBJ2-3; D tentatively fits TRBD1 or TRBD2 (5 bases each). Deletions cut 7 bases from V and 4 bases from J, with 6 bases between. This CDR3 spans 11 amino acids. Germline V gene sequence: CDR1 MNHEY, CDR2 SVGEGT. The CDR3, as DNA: TGTGCCAGCATGGGACCAGATACGCAGTATTTT. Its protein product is CASMGPDTQYF.

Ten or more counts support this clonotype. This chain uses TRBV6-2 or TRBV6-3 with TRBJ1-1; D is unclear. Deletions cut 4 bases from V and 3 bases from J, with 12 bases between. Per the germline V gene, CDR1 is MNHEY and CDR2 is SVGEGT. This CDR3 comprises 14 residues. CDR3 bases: TGTGCCAGCAGTTTATTGGTGGTCGACACTGAAGCTTTCTTT. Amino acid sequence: CASSLLVVDTEAFF.

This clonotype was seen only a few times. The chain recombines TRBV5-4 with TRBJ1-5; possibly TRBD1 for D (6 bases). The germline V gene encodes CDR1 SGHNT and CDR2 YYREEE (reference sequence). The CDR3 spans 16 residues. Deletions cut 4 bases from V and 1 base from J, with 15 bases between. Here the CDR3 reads CASSLGGGSSNQPQHF. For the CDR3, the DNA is TGTGCCAGCAGCCTGGGAGGGGGGTCCAGCAATCAGCCCCAGCATTTT.

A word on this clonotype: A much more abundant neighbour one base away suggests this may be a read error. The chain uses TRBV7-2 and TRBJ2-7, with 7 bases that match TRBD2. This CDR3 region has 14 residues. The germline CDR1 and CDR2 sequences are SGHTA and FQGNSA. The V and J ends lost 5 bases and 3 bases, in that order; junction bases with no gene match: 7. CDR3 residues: CASSPRLALYEQYF. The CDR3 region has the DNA TGTGCCAGCAGCCCTCGACTAGCCCTCTACGAGCAGTACTTC. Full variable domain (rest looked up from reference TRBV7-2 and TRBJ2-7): GAGVSQSPSNKVTEKGKDVELRCDPISGHTALYWYRQSLGQGLEFLIYFQGNSAPDKSGLPSDRFSAERTGGSVSTLTIQRTQQEDSAVYLCASSPRLALYEQYFGPGTRLTVT.

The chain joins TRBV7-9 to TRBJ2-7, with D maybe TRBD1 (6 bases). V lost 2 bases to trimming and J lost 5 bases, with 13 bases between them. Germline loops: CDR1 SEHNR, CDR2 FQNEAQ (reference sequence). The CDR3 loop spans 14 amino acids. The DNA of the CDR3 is TGTGCCAGCAGCTTACTGGGGGCTCCCAACGAGCAGTACTTC. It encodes CASSLLGAPNEQYF.